Following are 7 T cell receptor beta chains from one sample sequenced in a study of blood T cell repertoires in COVID-19. Generated by immunoSEQ multiplex PCR, the TCRdb table keeps only in-frame clones and is missing some. In the table there are some 210,000 clones, around 80% of which are singletons. Sequenced: peripheral blood. The origin of the receptors is a woman between 35 and 50 years old with acute or convalescent COVID-19.

The V and J genes are TRBV19 and TRBJ1-4; D unresolved. The germline V gene encodes CDR1 LNHDA and CDR2 SQIVND (reference sequence). The ends were cut back, 3 bases at V and 4 bases at J, with 6 bases in the middle. This CDR3 spans 13 amino acids. CDR3 DNA sequence: TGTGCCAGTAGTATTAACAGTAATGAAAAACTGTTTTTT. This sequence encodes CASSINSNEKLFF. Drawing the rest from reference TRBV19 and TRBJ1-4, the complete variable domain is DGGITQSPKYLFRKEGQNVTLSCEQNLNHDAMYWYRQDPGQGLRLIYYSQIVNDFQKGDIAEGYSVSREKKESFPLTVTSAQKNPTAFYLCASSINSNEKLFFGSGTQLSVL.

The chain carries TRBV7-9 and TRBJ1-6; D possibly corresponds to TRBD1 (6 bases). V was cut by 3 bases and J by 14 bases, with 20 bases left in between. Germline V lookup: CDR1 SEHNR, CDR2 FQNEAQ (reference sequence). The CDR3 extends over 15 amino acids. CDR3 bases: TGTGCCAGCAGCTTGAGTCCGGGACACCCCGGATCCCTCCACTTT. It codes for CASSLSPGHPGSLHF.

On this clone: The sample has other DNA sequences that encode this CDR3 too. The CDR3 sequence is CASSLDRGGTEAFF. Written as DNA, the CDR3 is TGTGCCAGCTCACTCGACAGGGGGGGCACTGAAGCTTTCTTT. The chain joins TRBV18 to TRBJ1-1; 9 bases agree with TRBD1. The CDR3 spans 14 residues. CDR1 and CDR2 (germline): KGHSH, LQKENI. V shed 4 bases and J 4 bases; nucleotides not matched to a gene: 4.

The rearrangement links TRBV5-4 to TRBJ2-2; 11 nucleotides agree with TRBD2. The CDR3 is made up of 18 amino acids. The V gene end was trimmed by 0 bases and the J gene end by 10 bases; junction bases not matched to a gene: 14. The germline V gene encodes CDR1 SGHNT and CDR2 YYREEE (reference sequence). The CDR3 bases are TGTGCCAGCAGCTTGGTCCGGGGTAGCGGGAGGGAAGGCGAGGAGCTGTTTTTT. Its translation: CASSLVRGSGREGEELFF.

The V gene is TRBV29-1, the J gene TRBJ2-1; the match to TRBD2 covers 12 bases. Unmatched junction bases numbered 13, after V lost 7 bases and J lost 9 bases. This CDR3 is built from 15 residues. Germline CDR1 reads SQVTM; CDR2 reads ANQGSEA. The CDR3 sequence is CSAFTTSGRKSEQFF. The CDR3 region has the DNA TGCAGCGCTTTTACGACTAGCGGGAGAAAAAGTGAGCAGTTCTTC.

This chain joins TRBV19 and TRBJ2-1; 9 nucleotides agree with TRBD1. This CDR3 comprises 15 residues. In germline, CDR1 is LNHDA, CDR2 SQIVND (reference sequence). With V trimmed by 4 bases and J by 7 bases, 8 bases remained unmatched. The DNA for the CDR3 is TGTGCCAGTAGTACTGTCGGACAGGGGTTAAATGAGCAGTTCTTC. It codes for CASSTVGQGLNEQFF.

The chain employs TRBV11-2 and TRBJ2-7; perhaps TRBD2 as D (6 bases). Trimming took 8 bases from V and 6 from J, leaving 29 bases between them. Germline V gene lookup returns CDR1 SGHAT and CDR2 FQNNGV. CDR3 size: 17 residues. The CDR3 sequence is CASARSEPGLMPVEQYF. For the CDR3, the DNA is TGTGCCAGCGCGCGCTCAGAACCGGGACTCATGCCGGTCGAGCAGTACTTC.